These T cell receptor beta chains were read from a single sample in a study of blood T cells in healthy people across ages. TCRdb called the 5' RACE reads again in MiXCR, with one record for every CDR3 protein. Altogether around 750,000 distinct CDR3 sequences are present, about 55% being singletons, with the ten largest covering 41%. The sequenced sample was blood. The receptors derive from a man at least 80 years old in good health. The CDR3 runs from the conserved cysteine through the conserved F or W. D genes are given only for firm matches. For some rows the clone size is stated as once, few or many, or as a class when expanded; others skip it.

-	TRBV5-1	-	TRBJ2-1	CASSSLGIDNEQFF	TGCGCCAGCAGCTCCCTCGGGATTGACAATGAGCAGTTCTTC
-	TRBV4-1	TRBD2	TRBJ2-1	CASSQPPAGGPYNEQFF	TGCGCCAGCAGCCAACCACCAGCGGGAGGGCCGTACAATGAGCAGTTCTTC
-	TRBV6-5	-	TRBJ2-7	CASSYSVHLEQYF	TGTGCCAGCAGTTACTCCGTCCACCTCGAGCAGTACTTC
-	TRBV28	TRBD1	TRBJ2-4	CASSSDRGKNIQYF	TGTGCCAGCAGTTCTGACAGGGGCAAAAACATTCAGTACTTC
few	TRBV20-1	TRBD1	TRBJ2-5	CSAPRQGQETQYF	TGCAGTGCTCCTAGACAGGGCCAAGAGACCCAGTACTTC
-	TRBV6-6	-	TRBJ2-7	CASGLGDSYEQYF	TGTGCCAGCGGACTTGGCGACTCCTACGAGCAGTACTTC
few	TRBV28	TRBD1	TRBJ2-4	CASSLWGDRGIKNIQYF	TGTGCCAGCAGTTTATGGGGGGACAGGGGGATTAAAAACATTCAGTACTTC
-	TRBV28	TRBD2	TRBJ2-1	CASSRGLAGPQGSGEQFF	TGTGCCAGCAGTAGGGGACTAGCGGGGCCCCAAGGGTCAGGTGAGCAGTTCTTC
-	TRBV5-6	-	TRBJ2-7	CASSQGGRDNYEQYF	TGTGCCAGCAGCCAGGGTGGCAGGGACAACTACGAGCAGTACTTC
-	TRBV6-2/TRBV6-3	TRBD2	TRBJ2-7	CASSYSGPGGPSGSYEQYF	TGTGCCAGCAGTTACTCGGGTCCGGGAGGGCCTAGCGGTTCCTACGAGCAGTACTTC
-	TRBV20-1	-	TRBJ2-7	CSALRGGLTYEQYF	TGCAGTGCTCTAAGGGGGGGGCTTACCTACGAGCAGTACTTC
few	TRBV5-1	TRBD1	TRBJ2-3	CASSPKGQIHRYAYF	TGCGCCAGCAGCCCGAAGGGACAGATACACAGATACGCGTATTTT
-	TRBV15	TRBD2	TRBJ2-1	CATSAGGHNEQFF	TGTGCCACCAGCGCGGGAGGCCACAATGAGCAGTTCTTC
-	TRBV28	-	TRBJ2-1	CATLLGPGKEQFF	TGTGCCACCCTACTAGGGCCCGGGAAAGAGCAGTTCTTC
few	TRBV27	-	TRBJ2-7	CASSSPRRGPRVGYEQYF	TGTGCCAGCAGTTCCCCGCGACGGGGGCCCAGAGTCGGTTACGAGCAGTACTTC
few	TRBV29-1	TRBD2	TRBJ2-1	CSVVRGGGPSNEQFF	TGCAGCGTGGTACGGGGGGGAGGGCCGTCCAATGAGCAGTTCTTC
many	TRBV20-1	-	TRBJ2-3	CSAFPGGGTDTQYF	TGCAGTGCTTTCCCAGGTGGGGGAACAGATACGCAGTATTTT
-	TRBV12-3/TRBV12-4	TRBD1	TRBJ2-2	CASSPGTGSVGELFF	TGTGCCAGCAGCCCCGGGACAGGGTCGGTCGGGGAGCTGTTTTTT
few	TRBV7-2	-	TRBJ1-2	CASSQKGGSARAYTF	TGTGCCAGCAGCCAAAAGGGTGGGAGCGCTAGAGCCTACACCTTC
few	TRBV7-9	TRBD2	TRBJ2-7	CVSSLVEAGDPYEQYF	TGTGTCAGCAGCTTAGTCGAGGCGGGAGACCCCTACGAGCAGTACTTC
-	TRBV6-5	TRBD1	TRBJ1-5	CASSRTGANPNQPQHF	TGTGCCAGCAGCCGCACAGGGGCCAACCCCAATCAGCCCCAGCATTTT
-	TRBV20-1	TRBD1	TRBJ2-7	CSARAPTRTGEYEQYF	TGCAGTGCTAGAGCCCCCACCCGGACAGGGGAATACGAGCAGTACTTC
few	TRBV3-1	-	TRBJ1-2	CASSQRRNYGYTF	TGTGCCAGCAGCCAGAGGCGGAACTATGGCTACACCTTC
once	TRBV11-3	-	TRBJ2-1	CASSSGSTVYNEQFF	TGTGCCAGCAGCTCCGGATCCACCGTCTACAATGAGCAGTTCTTC
-	TRBV18	-	TRBJ1-1	CASSPQNIEGSEAFF	TGTGCCAGCTCACCACAGAACATAGAAGGGTCGGAGGCTTTCTTT
-	TRBV18	TRBD1	TRBJ2-7	CASSPLIAQGTYEQYF	TGTGCCAGCTCACCACTTATCGCACAGGGGACCTACGAGCAGTACTTC